This T cell receptor beta chain was identified in a study of shared clonotypes between healthy human individuals. Overall study context: Three plates were used per donor for CD4 naive, three for CD4 memory, two for CD8 naive and one for CD8 memory. Study-level points and caveats: Some clonotypes were shared by all four sorted-subset donors, while others were not shared. The non-shared ones had lower generation probabilities than the shared ones. What rarefaction showed was incomplete sorted-subset sequencing despite large depth.

Worth noting for this clone: Its target is not known.

Per the authors' pipeline: ImmunoSEQ supplied junction-only sequences lacking quality scores, so filtering was different. The table came from immunoSEQ multiplex PCR; TCRdb's copy has only in-frame clones and leaves some out. Clone size and V and J calls were adopted from that table, with D and trimming inferred from the DNA. This sample yields about 1.1 million clones, of which around 78% are seen a single time; 0.6% to 0.7% belongs to the top ten. Trimming took 2 bases from V and 4 from J, leaving 12 bases between them. The CDR3 consists of 14 residues. Germline V lookup: CDR1 GTSNPN, CDR2 SVGIG (reference sequence).

The rearrangement links TRBV30 to TRBJ2-1; D is unresolved. The source material was memory CD4+ T cells from PBMCs. Described subset: CD45RA-negative fraction. This TCR came from a man aged 18 to 30 in good health. Some clones in this sample may be carry-over from other donors' samples. DNA of the CDR3: TGTGCCTGGAGTAGGAACAGCCCATACAATGAGCAGTTCTTC. Its translation: CAWSRNSPYNEQFF. Together with reference TRBV30 and TRBJ2-1, the CDR3 gives the full variable domain: SQTIHQWPATLVQPVGSPLSLECTVEGTSNPNLYWYRQAAGRGLQLLFYSVGIGQISSEVPQNLSASRPQDRQFILSSKKLLLSDSGFYLCAWSRNSPYNEQFFGPGTRLTVL.